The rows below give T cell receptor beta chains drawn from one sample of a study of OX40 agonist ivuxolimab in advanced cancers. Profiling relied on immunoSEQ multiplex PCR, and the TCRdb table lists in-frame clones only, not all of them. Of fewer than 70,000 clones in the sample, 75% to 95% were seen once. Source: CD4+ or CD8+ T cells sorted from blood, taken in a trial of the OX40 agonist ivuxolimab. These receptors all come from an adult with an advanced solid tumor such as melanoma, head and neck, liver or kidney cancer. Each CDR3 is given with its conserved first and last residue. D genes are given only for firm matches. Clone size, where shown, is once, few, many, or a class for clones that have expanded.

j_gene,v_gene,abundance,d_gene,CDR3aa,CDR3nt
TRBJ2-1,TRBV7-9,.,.,CASSPPGISYNEQFF,TGTGCCAGCAGCCCCCCGGGAATTAGCTACAATGAGCAGTTCTTC
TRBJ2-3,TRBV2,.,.,CASNRDLTDTQYF,TGTGCCAGCAATAGGGACCTCACAGATACGCAGTATTTT
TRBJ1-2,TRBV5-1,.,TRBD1,CASSSSTGTGNYGYTF,TGCGCCAGCAGCTCGAGCACCGGGACAGGGAACTATGGCTACACCTTC
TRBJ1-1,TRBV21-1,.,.,CATREQMDVQSSWDTEAFF,TGTGCCACAAGGGAACAAATGGACGTCCAAAGTTCATGGGACACTGAAGCTTTCTTT
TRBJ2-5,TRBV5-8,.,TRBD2,CASRTSSGAGETQYF,TGTGCCAGCAGGACAAGTAGCGGGGCCGGGGAGACCCAGTACTTC
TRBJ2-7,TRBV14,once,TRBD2,CASSQGLAGVYEQYF,TGTGCCAGCAGCCAAGGACTAGCGGGGGTCTACGAGCAGTACTTC
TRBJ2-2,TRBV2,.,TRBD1,CASSETGPNTGELFF,TGTGCCAGCAGCGAGACAGGGCCGAACACCGGGGAGCTGTTTTTT
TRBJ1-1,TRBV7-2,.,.,CASRRGFEGLNTEAFF,TGTGCCAGCAGGAGGGGTTTCGAGGGTCTGAACACTGAAGCTTTCTTT
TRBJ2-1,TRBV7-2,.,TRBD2,CASSPQQPGLGASNEQFF,TGTGCCAGCAGCCCCCAACAGCCCGGACTAGGGGCTTCCAATGAGCAGTTCTTC
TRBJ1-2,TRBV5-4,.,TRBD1,CASSPQGADGYTF,TGTGCCAGCAGCCCACAGGGGGCGGATGGCTACACCTTC
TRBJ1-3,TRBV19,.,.,CASSIFGASGNTIYF,TGTGCCAGTAGTATTTTTGGGGCGTCCGGAAACACCATATATTTT
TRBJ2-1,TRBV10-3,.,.,CAISEWRANEQFF,TGTGCCATCAGTGAGTGGCGGGCCAATGAGCAGTTCTTC
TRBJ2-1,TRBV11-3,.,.,CASSSANPYNEQFF,TGTGCCAGCAGCTCTGCGAACCCCTACAATGAGCAGTTCTTC
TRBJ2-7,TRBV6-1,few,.,CASSGGGHEQYF,TGTGCCAGCAGTGGGGGGGGGCACGAGCAGTACTTC
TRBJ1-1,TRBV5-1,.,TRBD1,CASSLGQGDDGAFF,TGCGCCAGCAGCTTGGGACAGGGGGATGATGGAGCTTTCTTT
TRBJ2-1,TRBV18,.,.,CASSDKPGQNYNEQFF,TGTGCCAGCTCAGACAAACCGGGACAAAACTACAATGAGCAGTTCTTC
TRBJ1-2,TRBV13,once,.,CASSSWTANYGYTF,TGTGCCAGCAGCTCATGGACGGCGAACTATGGCTACACCTTC
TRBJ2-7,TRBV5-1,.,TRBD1,CASSLGGGTGLPYEQYF,TGCGCCAGCAGCTTGGGAGGTGGGACAGGGCTGCCTTACGAGCAGTACTTC
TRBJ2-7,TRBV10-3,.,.,CAITDGPRLNQYF,TGTGCCATCACCGACGGCCCGAGGCTCAATCAGTACTTC
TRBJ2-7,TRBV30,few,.,CASSLSSTYEQYF,TGTGCCAGTTCCCTCTCCAGTACCTACGAGCAGTACTTC
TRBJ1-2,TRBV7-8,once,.,CASSLWGGPNYGYTF,TGTGCCAGCAGCTTATGGGGCGGTCCTAACTATGGCTACACCTTC
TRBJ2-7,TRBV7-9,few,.,CASSPPGSYEQYF,TGTGCCAGCAGCCCACCGGGGTCCTACGAGCAGTACTTC
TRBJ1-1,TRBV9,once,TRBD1,CASSPGTGVLAFF,TGTGCCAGCAGCCCGGGGACAGGGGTTCTAGCTTTCTTT
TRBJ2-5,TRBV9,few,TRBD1,CASSPPGGWGETQYF,TGTGCCAGCAGCCCCCCAGGGGGTTGGGGGGAGACCCAGTACTTC
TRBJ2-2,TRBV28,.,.,CASSPYGQKNTGELFF,TGTGCCAGCAGCCCATACGGACAGAAGAACACCGGGGAGCTGTTTTTT
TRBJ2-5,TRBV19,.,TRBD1,CASSTRQGAVTQYF,TGTGCCAGTAGTACACGACAGGGGGCGGTGACCCAGTACTTC
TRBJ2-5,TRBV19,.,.,CASSIKETQYF,TGTGCCAGTAGTATTAAAGAGACCCAGTACTTC
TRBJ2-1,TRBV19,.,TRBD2,CASSPGTSGNNEQFF,TGTGCCAGTAGTCCCGGGACTAGCGGAAACAATGAGCAGTTCTTC
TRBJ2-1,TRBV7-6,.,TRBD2,CASSLVGGPRNEQFF,TGTGCCAGCAGCTTAGTGGGAGGGCCTCGAAATGAGCAGTTCTTC
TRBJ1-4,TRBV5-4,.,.,CASSIGGAGQAEKLFF,TGTGCCAGCAGCATTGGTGGGGCGGGTCAAGCTGAAAAACTGTTTTTT
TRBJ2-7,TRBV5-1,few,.,CASSLAGGRLVEQYF,TGCGCCAGCAGCTTGGCCGGGGGCAGGTTGGTCGAGCAGTACTTC
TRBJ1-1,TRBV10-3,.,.,CAISESNWGGANTEAFF,TGTGCCATCAGTGAGTCGAATTGGGGGGGTGCGAACACTGAAGCTTTCTTT
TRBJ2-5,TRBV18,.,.,CASSPSETQYF,TGTGCCAGCTCACCGTCAGAGACCCAGTACTTC
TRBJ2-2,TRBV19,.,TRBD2,CATELAGGLRGTGELFF,TGTGCCACCGAACTAGCGGGAGGCCTCCGGGGTACCGGGGAGCTGTTTTTT
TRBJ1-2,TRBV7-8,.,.,CASSLGTQGTSGGYTF,TGTGCCAGCAGCTTAGGAACGCAGGGGACCTCTGGCGGCTACACCTTC
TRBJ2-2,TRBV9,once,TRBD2,CASSVGVAGNTGELFF,TGTGCCAGCAGCGTAGGGGTAGCGGGGAACACCGGGGAGCTGTTTTTT
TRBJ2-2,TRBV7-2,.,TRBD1,CASSSGQGRTGELFF,TGTGCCAGCAGCTCCGGACAGGGGAGGACCGGGGAGCTGTTTTTT
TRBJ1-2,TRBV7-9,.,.,CASSLGAGEYNYGYTF,TGTGCCAGCAGCTTAGGTGCAGGGGAGTACAACTATGGCTACACCTTC
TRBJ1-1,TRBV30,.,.,CAWSVLPDTEAFF,TGTGCCTGGAGTGTACTCCCGGACACTGAAGCTTTCTTT
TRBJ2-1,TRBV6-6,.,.,CASSSRLVTDNEQFF,TGTGCCAGCAGTTCTAGACTAGTCACGGACAATGAGCAGTTCTTC
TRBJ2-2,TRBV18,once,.,CASSPPNENTGELFF,TGTGCCAGCTCACCACCGAATGAGAACACCGGGGAGCTGTTTTTT
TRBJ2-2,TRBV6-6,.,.,CASRPAEANTGELFF,TGTGCCAGCAGGCCTGCGGAAGCGAACACCGGGGAGCTGTTTTTT
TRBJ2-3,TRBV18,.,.,CASSGSGRTDTQYF,TGTGCCAGCTCAGGTAGCGGACGCACAGATACGCAGTATTTT
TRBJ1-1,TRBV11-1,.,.,CASSLSLNTEAFF,TGTGCCAGCAGCTTGAGTCTGAACACTGAAGCTTTCTTT
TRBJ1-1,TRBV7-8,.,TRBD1,CASSSGQSVTEAFF,TGTGCCAGCAGCTCGGGACAGAGTGTCACTGAAGCTTTCTTT